The 9 T cell receptor beta chains below all came from one sample that was sequenced in a study of T cells in localized non-small cell lung cancer. The table came from immunoSEQ multiplex PCR; TCRdb's copy has only in-frame clones and leaves some out. Of about 20,000 clones listed, approximately 90% were seen once; the top ten hold approximately 7%. The sequencing here drew on peripheral blood, taken before any cancer treatment. The source of these receptors is a male donor aged 60 or older with stage I squamous cell lung carcinoma.

V usage is TRBV18 and J usage is TRBJ1-2; no clear D gene. V was shortened by 6 bases and J by 2 bases, with 10 bases between the two germline ends. The CDR3 is 13 residues long. The V gene's germline CDR1 is KGHSH and CDR2 LQKENI. CDR3 region: CASSRTGNYGYTF. The CDR3 DNA sequence: TGTGCCAGCTCGAGGACGGGGAACTATGGCTACACCTTC.

This chain joins TRBV30 and TRBJ2-1, with 7 bases that match TRBD2. This CDR3 has 15 residues. V dropped 4 bases and J dropped 2; count of bases not matched to a gene: 8. Germline loops: CDR1 GTSNPN, CDR2 SVGIG (reference sequence). DNA for the CDR3: TGTGCCTGGACTATCGGGGGGACCACCTACAATGAGCAGTTCTTC. Translated: CAWTIGGTTYNEQFF. The whole variable domain, filled in from reference TRBV30 and TRBJ2-1, reads SQTIHQWPATLVQPVGSPLSLECTVEGTSNPNLYWYRQAAGRGLQLLFYSVGIGQISSEVPQNLSASRPQDRQFILSSKKLLLSDSGFYLCAWTIGGTTYNEQFFGPGTRLTVL.

The rearrangement joins TRBV19 to TRBJ2-3; D might be TRBD1 (5 bases). The CDR3 extends over 14 amino acids. Between the trimmed V and J ends, which lost 7 bases and 0 bases, there was a span of 11 bases. CDR1 and CDR2 (germline): LNHDA, SQIVND (reference sequence). Here the CDR3 DNA reads TGTGCCAGTAAAACAGGAACTAGCACAGATACGCAGTATTTT. Protein product: CASKTGTSTDTQYF. Full variable domain (missing parts from reference TRBV19 and TRBJ2-3): DGGITQSPKYLFRKEGQNVTLSCEQNLNHDAMYWYRQDPGQGLRLIYYSQIVNDFQKGDIAEGYSVSREKKESFPLTVTSAQKNPTAFYLCASKTGTSTDTQYFGPGTRLTVL.

This sequence joins TRBV28 and TRBJ1-2; D is unresolved. V lost 3 bases, J lost 2 bases, and 13 bases lay in between. CDR1 is MDHEN and CDR2 is SYDVKM in the germline V gene. This CDR3 region has 15 residues. The CDR3 nucleotides read TGTGCCAGCAGTTTTCTGCCAACAGCGAACTATGGCTACACCTTC. It translates to CASSFLPTANYGYTF.

Only one count was recorded for this clone. The rearrangement uses TRBV28 and TRBJ1-5, with D tentatively TRBD1 (5 bases). Deletions cut 5 bases from V and 6 bases from J, with 23 bases between. Germline-derived CDR1 and CDR2 are MDHEN and SYDVKM. This CDR3 comprises 17 residues. The CDR3 DNA sequence: TGTGCCAGCAGTCAAGTGGCGTCTGGGACTTTCGGTCAGCCCCAGCATTTT. Translating gives CASSQVASGTFGQPQHF.

This clone was recorded once. The chain joins TRBV6-5 to TRBJ2-7; D perhaps matches TRBD1 (5 bases). The CDR3 consists of 13 residues. CDR1 and CDR2 (germline): MNHEY, SVGAGI. V was trimmed by 1 base and J by 6 bases, leaving 10 bases between them. The CDR3 DNA is TGTGCCAGCAGTTACTTCAGGGCCTCCGAGCAGTACTTC. It encodes CASSYFRASEQYF.

The rearrangement links TRBV6-1 to TRBJ2-7; 10 bases match TRBD2. This CDR3 region has 15 residues. With 0 bases clipped from V and 6 bases from J, the junction kept 5 bases outside the gene matches. The germline gives CDR1 MNHNS, CDR2 SASEGT. CDR3 DNA: TGTGCCAGCAGTGAAGCCAGGGGACTAGCGACCGAGCAGTACTTC. Its protein is CASSEARGLATEQYF.

J is TRBJ2-5 and V is TRBV5-5; weak D call: TRBD1 (5 bases). The V gene's germline CDR1 is SGHKS and CDR2 YYEKEE (reference sequence). Deletions cut 0 bases from V and 4 bases from J, with 10 bases between. The CDR3 has 14 residues. The CDR3 reads CASSLEGNRETQYF. In nucleotides, the CDR3 is TGTGCCAGCAGCTTGGAGGGGAATCGAGAGACCCAGTACTTC.

In nucleotides, the CDR3 is TGTGCCAGCAGTTTATCGACAGGGAACACTGAAGCTTTCTTT. Amino acids: CASSLSTGNTEAFF. V gene TRBV27 combines with J gene TRBJ1-1, with D possibly being TRBD1 (6 bases). This CDR3 has 14 residues. The V end lost 0 bases, the J end lost 1 base, and 6 bases lay between the germline ends. CDR1 is MNHEY, CDR2 SMNVEV, per germline (reference sequence).